This T cell receptor beta chain derives from a study of blood T cell repertoires in COVID-19. About the study: The United States, Italy and Spain supplied acute and convalescent COVID-19 samples.

Assay: immunoSEQ multiplex PCR; the TCRdb copy retains only in-frame clones and omits some. The sample yields approximately 50,000 clones, around 92% seen once. This CDR3 spans 15 amino acids. V shed 0 bases and J shed 4 bases, with 8 bases lying between them. The V gene's germline CDR1 is SGHRS and CDR2 YFSETQ. The V call is TRBV5-1, the J call TRBJ1-6, with D possibly being TRBD1 (5 bases). The receptor was isolated from a man between 45 and 60 years old with active COVID-19. Sequenced sample: peripheral blood. Here the CDR3 DNA reads TGCGCCAGCAGCTTGGTAGGGGATTATAATTCACCCCTCCACTTT. It yields the protein CASSLVGDYNSPLHF.